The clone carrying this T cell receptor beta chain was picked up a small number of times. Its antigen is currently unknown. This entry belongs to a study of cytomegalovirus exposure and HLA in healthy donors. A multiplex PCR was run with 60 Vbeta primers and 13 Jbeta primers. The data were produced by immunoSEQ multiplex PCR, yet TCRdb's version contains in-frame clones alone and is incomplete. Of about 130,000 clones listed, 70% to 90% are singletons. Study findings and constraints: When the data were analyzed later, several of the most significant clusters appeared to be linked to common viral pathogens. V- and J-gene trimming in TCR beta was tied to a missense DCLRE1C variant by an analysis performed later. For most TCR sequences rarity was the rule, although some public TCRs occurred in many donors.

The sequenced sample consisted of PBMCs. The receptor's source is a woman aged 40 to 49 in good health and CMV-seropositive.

CDR3 DNA sequence: TGTGCCAGCAGCTTGGAGGCAGGCTTCTATGGCTACACCTTC. It specifies CASSLEAGFYGYTF. The J gene is TRBJ1-2, the V gene TRBV5-5; D is ambiguous. This CDR3 spans 14 amino acids. Trimming removed 0 bases at V and 4 bases at J, with 10 bases between. Germline CDR1 and CDR2: SGHKS and YYEKEE (reference sequence).